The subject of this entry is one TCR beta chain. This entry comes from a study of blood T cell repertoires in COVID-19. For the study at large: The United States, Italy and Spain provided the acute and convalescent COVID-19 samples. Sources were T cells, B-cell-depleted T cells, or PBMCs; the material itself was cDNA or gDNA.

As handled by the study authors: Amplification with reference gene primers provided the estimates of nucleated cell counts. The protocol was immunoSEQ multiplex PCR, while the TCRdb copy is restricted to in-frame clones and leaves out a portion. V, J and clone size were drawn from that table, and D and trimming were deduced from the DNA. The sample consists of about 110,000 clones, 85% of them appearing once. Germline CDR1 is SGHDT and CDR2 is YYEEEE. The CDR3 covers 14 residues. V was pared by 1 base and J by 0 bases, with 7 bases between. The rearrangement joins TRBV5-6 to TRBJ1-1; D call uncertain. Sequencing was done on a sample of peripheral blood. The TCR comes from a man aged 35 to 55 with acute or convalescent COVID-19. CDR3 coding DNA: TGTGCCAGCAGCTTGTATGCGATGAACACTGAAGCTTTCTTT. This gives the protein CASSLYAMNTEAFF.